The clone carrying this T cell receptor (beta chain) was observed a few times. MiXCR was run by TCRdb on the RT-PCR reads, yielding one entry per CDR3 protein. The top ten hold 9.5% to 13% of the sample, which has about 700,000 distinct CDR3 sequences, 15% to 19% seen once. This specimen belongs to a study of response to subunit inactivated influenza vaccine. CDR1 is SEHNR, CDR2 FQNEAQ, per germline (reference sequence). The trim removed 3 bases at V and 2 bases at J, leaving 5 bases unmatched. This CDR3 has 15 amino acids. The chain has TRBV7-9 and TRBJ2-3; 7 bases are shared with TRBD2. The specimen comprised PBMCs from blood, sampled 11 to 12 days after vaccination. The sequence derives from a man aged 50 or older who received an inactivated influenza vaccine. The CDR3 protein is CASSFNGRTTDTQYF. In nucleotides, the CDR3 is TGTGCCAGCAGCTTCAACGGGAGGACCACAGATACGCAGTATTTT.